This is a list of T cell receptor beta chains from one sample in a study of vaccination effects on CD4 cells after COVID-19. Their antigens remain unidentified. The repertoire was sequenced with immunoSEQ multiplex PCR; TCRdb's copy has only in-frame clones and lacks some. The data hold 40,000 or so clones, with 65% to 70% observed a single time. Sequencing was performed on CD4+ T cells from PBMCs cultured with a peptide pool, taken before COVID-19 vaccination. These TCRs come from a human donor who had a prior SARS-CoV-2 infection. CDR3s include the opening cysteine and the closing phenylalanine or tryptophan. The order of the fields is D gene, J gene, CDR3 length, clone size, V gene, CDR3 protein, CDR3 DNA. A D gene is named only where the DNA matches it firmly. Where a row states a size, it is once, few, many or the class of an expanded clone; other rows omit it.

d_gene: TRBD2
j_gene: TRBJ2-1
len: 15
abundance: .
v_gene: TRBV19
CDR3aa: CASPSAIAGDNEQFF
CDR3nt: TGTGCCAGTCCCTCGGCGATAGCGGGCGACAATGAGCAGTTCTTC

d_gene: .
j_gene: TRBJ2-2
len: 16
abundance: few
v_gene: TRBV10-2
CDR3aa: CASSDLLGRNTGELFF
CDR3nt: TGCGCCAGCAGTGACCTACTAGGAAGGAACACCGGGGAGCTGTTTTTT

d_gene: .
j_gene: TRBJ2-3
len: 16
abundance: .
v_gene: TRBV5-5
CDR3aa: CASSLLVGAGTDTQYF
CDR3nt: TGTGCCAGCAGCCTACTGGTGGGGGCCGGGACAGATACGCAGTATTTT

d_gene: .
j_gene: TRBJ1-2
len: 13
abundance: few
v_gene: TRBV28
CDR3aa: CASSFRAGWGYTF
CDR3nt: TGTGCCAGCAGTTTCCGTGCAGGGTGGGGCTACACCTTC

d_gene: TRBD1
j_gene: TRBJ2-1
len: 16
abundance: once
v_gene: TRBV5-6
CDR3aa: CASSSGTGGPYNEQFF
CDR3nt: TGTGCCAGCAGCTCGGGAACAGGGGGTCCCTACAATGAGCAGTTCTTC

d_gene: .
j_gene: TRBJ2-2
len: 14
abundance: .
v_gene: TRBV5-5
CDR3aa: CASSLREWTGELFF
CDR3nt: TGTGCCAGCAGCTTAAGGGAGTGGACCGGGGAGCTGTTTTTT

d_gene: .
j_gene: TRBJ1-3
len: 17
abundance: .
v_gene: TRBV7-9
CDR3aa: CASSLGWGVRSGNTIYF
CDR3nt: TGTGCCAGCAGCTTAGGATGGGGGGTTCGGTCTGGAAACACCATATATTTT

d_gene: TRBD1
j_gene: TRBJ1-2
len: 13
abundance: .
v_gene: TRBV28
CDR3aa: CASSEGQNYGYTF
CDR3nt: TGTGCCAGCAGTGAGGGACAGAACTATGGCTACACCTTC

d_gene: TRBD1
j_gene: TRBJ2-2
len: 17
abundance: .
v_gene: TRBV6-6
CDR3aa: CASSQPRTGDNTGELFF
CDR3nt: TGTGCCAGCAGTCAACCAAGAACAGGGGACAACACCGGGGAGCTGTTTTTT

d_gene: TRBD1
j_gene: TRBJ2-3
len: 15
abundance: few
v_gene: TRBV24-1
CDR3aa: CATSDETGGADTQYF
CDR3nt: TGTGCCACCAGTGATGAGACAGGGGGCGCAGATACGCAGTATTTT

d_gene: .
j_gene: TRBJ1-1
len: 13
abundance: few
v_gene: TRBV4-1
CDR3aa: CASSRLANTEAFF
CDR3nt: TGCGCCAGCAGCCGGCTTGCGAACACTGAAGCTTTCTTT

d_gene: .
j_gene: TRBJ1-1
len: 13
abundance: few
v_gene: TRBV10-3
CDR3aa: CAISWTERTEAFF
CDR3nt: TGTGCCATCAGCTGGACGGAGAGGACTGAAGCTTTCTTT

d_gene: TRBD1
j_gene: TRBJ1-5
len: 17
abundance: .
v_gene: TRBV7-8
CDR3aa: CASSLRQSRQGGQPQHF
CDR3nt: TGTGCCAGCAGCTTAAGGCAGTCCCGACAGGGAGGTCAGCCCCAGCATTTT

d_gene: TRBD1
j_gene: TRBJ1-2
len: 12
abundance: few
v_gene: TRBV2
CDR3aa: CAKGGQDYGYTF
CDR3nt: TGTGCCAAGGGGGGACAGGACTATGGCTACACCTTC

d_gene: .
j_gene: TRBJ2-7
len: 14
abundance: .
v_gene: TRBV4-1
CDR3aa: CASSQDMGFWLRYF
CDR3nt: TGCGCCAGCAGCCAAGATATGGGGTTTTGGCTTCGGTACTTC

d_gene: .
j_gene: TRBJ1-4
len: 16
abundance: .
v_gene: TRBV4-2
CDR3aa: CASSQSGWAPNEKLFF
CDR3nt: TGTGCCAGCAGCCAGAGTGGGTGGGCACCTAATGAAAAACTGTTTTTT

d_gene: .
j_gene: TRBJ2-1
len: 15
abundance: few
v_gene: TRBV27
CDR3aa: CASSSWISSYNEQFF
CDR3nt: TGTGCCAGCAGTTCGTGGATAAGCTCCTACAATGAGCAGTTCTTC

d_gene: .
j_gene: TRBJ2-7
len: 11
abundance: .
v_gene: TRBV20-1
CDR3aa: CSGGDQYEQYF
CDR3nt: TGCAGTGGGGGGGACCAATACGAGCAGTACTTC

d_gene: TRBD1
j_gene: TRBJ1-2
len: 13
abundance: few
v_gene: TRBV28
CDR3aa: CANKDQGGFGYTF
CDR3nt: TGTGCCAACAAAGATCAGGGGGGCTTTGGCTACACCTTC

d_gene: TRBD2
j_gene: TRBJ2-7
len: 14
abundance: .
v_gene: TRBV11-2
CDR3aa: CASKLAGVSYEQYF
CDR3nt: TGTGCCAGCAAACTAGCGGGGGTTTCCTACGAGCAGTACTTC

d_gene: .
j_gene: TRBJ1-2
len: 14
abundance: many
v_gene: TRBV7-9
CDR3aa: CASSLRMEGNGYTF
CDR3nt: TGTGCCAGCAGCTTACGGATGGAGGGTAATGGCTACACCTTC

d_gene: .
j_gene: TRBJ2-7
len: 15
abundance: .
v_gene: TRBV5-1
CDR3aa: CASSADSSSSYEQYF
CDR3nt: TGCGCCAGCAGCGCTGACTCCTCAAGCTCCTACGAGCAGTACTTC

d_gene: TRBD1
j_gene: TRBJ1-1
len: 16
abundance: .
v_gene: TRBV10-3
CDR3aa: CAISESRAGGGTEAFF
CDR3nt: TGTGCCATCAGTGAGTCAAGGGCAGGGGGTGGAACTGAAGCTTTCTTT

d_gene: .
j_gene: TRBJ1-1
len: 15
abundance: few
v_gene: TRBV4-2
CDR3aa: CASSQGFQMNTEAFF
CDR3nt: TGTGCCAGCAGCCAGGGGTTCCAGATGAACACTGAAGCTTTCTTT

d_gene: TRBD1
j_gene: TRBJ2-5
len: 14
abundance: few
v_gene: TRBV10-3
CDR3aa: CAISESRTGETQYF
CDR3nt: TGTGCCATCAGTGAGTCCCGGACAGGGGAGACCCAGTACTTC

d_gene: TRBD1
j_gene: TRBJ1-1
len: 19
abundance: .
v_gene: TRBV11-2
CDR3aa: CASSLAGTGGRIMNTEAFF
CDR3nt: TGTGCCAGCAGCTTAGCCGGGACAGGGGGCCGGATCATGAACACTGAAGCTTTCTTT

d_gene: .
j_gene: TRBJ1-6
len: 14
abundance: .
v_gene: TRBV19
CDR3aa: CASIKGTINSPLHF
CDR3nt: TGTGCCAGTATTAAGGGGACTATTAATTCACCCCTCCACTTT

d_gene: .
j_gene: TRBJ1-2
len: 12
abundance: few
v_gene: TRBV5-4
CDR3aa: CASSSDQYGYTF
CDR3nt: TGTGCCAGCAGTAGTGATCAGTATGGCTACACCTTC

d_gene: .
j_gene: TRBJ1-1
len: 13
abundance: .
v_gene: TRBV5-4
CDR3aa: CASSFDRNTEAFF
CDR3nt: TGTGCCAGCAGCTTCGACAGGAACACTGAAGCTTTCTTT

d_gene: .
j_gene: TRBJ2-1
len: 16
abundance: once
v_gene: TRBV7-2
CDR3aa: CASSLNRIASKHEQFF
CDR3nt: TGTGCCAGCAGCTTAAATCGGATAGCATCTAAGCATGAGCAGTTCTTC

d_gene: TRBD1
j_gene: TRBJ2-7
len: 13
abundance: few
v_gene: TRBV11-3
CDR3aa: CASSLDRADEQYF
CDR3nt: TGTGCCAGCAGCTTGGACAGGGCCGACGAGCAGTACTTC

d_gene: TRBD2
j_gene: TRBJ2-2
len: 14
abundance: .
v_gene: TRBV7-2
CDR3aa: CASSLAQTSGGLFF
CDR3nt: TGTGCCAGCAGCTTAGCTCAGACTAGCGGGGGGCTGTTTTTT

d_gene: TRBD2
j_gene: TRBJ2-3
len: 14
abundance: .
v_gene: TRBV2
CDR3aa: CASAAGGPTDTQYF
CDR3nt: TGTGCCAGTGCAGCGGGGGGGCCGACAGATACGCAGTATTTT

d_gene: TRBD1
j_gene: TRBJ2-7
len: 16
abundance: few
v_gene: TRBV2
CDR3aa: CASSASPGTGGYEQYF
CDR3nt: TGTGCCAGCAGTGCGAGCCCCGGGACAGGGGGCTACGAGCAGTACTTC

d_gene: .
j_gene: TRBJ1-1
len: 15
abundance: .
v_gene: TRBV18
CDR3aa: CASSPQTPLNTEAFF
CDR3nt: TGTGCCAGCTCACCGCAGACACCTCTGAACACTGAAGCTTTCTTT

d_gene: TRBD1
j_gene: TRBJ1-1
len: 13
abundance: .
v_gene: TRBV2
CDR3aa: CASRVTGIPEAFF
CDR3nt: TGTGCCAGCAGGGTGACAGGGATCCCTGAAGCTTTCTTT

d_gene: .
j_gene: TRBJ2-5
len: 14
abundance: .
v_gene: TRBV30
CDR3aa: CAWSSGQFQETQYF
CDR3nt: TGTGCCTGGAGCAGCGGGCAGTTCCAAGAGACCCAGTACTTC

d_gene: TRBD2
j_gene: TRBJ2-1
len: 13
abundance: few
v_gene: TRBV18
CDR3aa: CASSVLALNEQFF
CDR3nt: TGTGCCAGCTCAGTACTAGCGCTCAATGAGCAGTTCTTC

d_gene: .
j_gene: TRBJ1-1
len: 16
abundance: .
v_gene: TRBV3-1/TRBV3-2
CDR3aa: CASSQDGPGQGTEAFF
CDR3nt: TGTGCCAGCAGCCAAGATGGGCCAGGGCAGGGCACTGAAGCTTTCTTT

d_gene: .
j_gene: TRBJ2-5
len: 14
abundance: once
v_gene: TRBV10-3
CDR3aa: CAISDETHQETQYF
CDR3nt: TGTGCCATCAGTGATGAGACTCACCAAGAGACCCAGTACTTC

d_gene: TRBD1
j_gene: TRBJ2-7
len: 14
abundance: .
v_gene: TRBV5-1
CDR3aa: CASSANRGRYEQYF
CDR3nt: TGCGCCAGCAGCGCAAACAGGGGGCGATACGAGCAGTACTTC

d_gene: .
j_gene: TRBJ2-3
len: 13
abundance: .
v_gene: TRBV30
CDR3aa: CAWNWLSTDTQYF
CDR3nt: TGTGCCTGGAATTGGCTCAGCACAGATACGCAGTATTTT

d_gene: .
j_gene: TRBJ1-4
len: 18
abundance: .
v_gene: TRBV5-1
CDR3aa: CASSPLPVGSSTNEKLFF
CDR3nt: TGCGCCAGCAGCCCACTCCCCGTGGGGAGCTCAACTAATGAAAAACTGTTTTTT

d_gene: .
j_gene: TRBJ1-1
len: 15
abundance: .
v_gene: TRBV5-4
CDR3aa: CASRQEVETAAEAFF
CDR3nt: TGTGCCAGCAGGCAGGAGGTAGAGACAGCGGCCGAAGCTTTCTTT

d_gene: .
j_gene: TRBJ1-2
len: 13
abundance: few
v_gene: TRBV30
CDR3aa: CAWSEQGDYGYTF
CDR3nt: TGTGCCTGGAGTGAACAGGGCGATTATGGCTACACCTTC

d_gene: .
j_gene: TRBJ1-1
len: 16
abundance: few
v_gene: TRBV5-1
CDR3aa: CASSLAFAQVNTEAFF
CDR3nt: TGCGCCAGCAGCTTGGCCTTTGCACAGGTGAACACTGAAGCTTTCTTT

d_gene: TRBD2
j_gene: TRBJ2-7
len: 15
abundance: few
v_gene: TRBV7-6
CDR3aa: CASSLGGGSTYEQYF
CDR3nt: TGTGCCAGCAGCTTAGGGGGGGGGTCAACCTACGAGCAGTACTTC

d_gene: .
j_gene: TRBJ2-7
len: 16
abundance: .
v_gene: TRBV7-6
CDR3aa: CASSPSSGTRTYEQYF
CDR3nt: TGTGCCAGCAGCCCCTCCTCCGGGACCCGAACCTACGAGCAGTACTTC

d_gene: .
j_gene: TRBJ1-5
len: 17
abundance: once
v_gene: TRBV19
CDR3aa: CASSTRHRTLGNQPQHF
CDR3nt: TGTGCCAGTAGTACGCGGCACAGGACTTTAGGCAATCAGCCCCAGCATTTT

d_gene: .
j_gene: TRBJ2-6
len: 16
abundance: .
v_gene: TRBV18
CDR3aa: CASSPRDNSGANVLTF
CDR3nt: TGTGCCAGCTCACCGCGGGACAACTCTGGGGCCAACGTCCTGACTTTC

d_gene: .
j_gene: TRBJ2-1
len: 15
abundance: few
v_gene: TRBV2
CDR3aa: CASAEDNSSYNEQFF
CDR3nt: TGTGCCAGCGCGGAGGACAATAGCTCCTACAATGAGCAGTTCTTC

d_gene: TRBD2
j_gene: TRBJ2-1
len: 17
abundance: .
v_gene: TRBV24-1
CDR3aa: CATSQTGLADSYNEQFF
CDR3nt: TGTGCCACCAGCCAGACGGGACTAGCGGATTCCTACAATGAGCAGTTCTTC

d_gene: .
j_gene: TRBJ1-1
len: 13
abundance: .
v_gene: TRBV5-1
CDR3aa: CASSPHEATEAFF
CDR3nt: TGCGCCAGCAGCCCACACGAGGCCACTGAAGCTTTCTTT

d_gene: .
j_gene: TRBJ2-7
len: 15
abundance: once
v_gene: TRBV6-6
CDR3aa: CASSYIGQALYEQYF
CDR3nt: TGTGCCAGCAGTTACATCGGGCAGGCCCTCTACGAGCAGTACTTC

d_gene: .
j_gene: TRBJ2-7
len: 12
abundance: .
v_gene: TRBV19
CDR3aa: CASSNRAYEQYF
CDR3nt: TGTGCCAGTAGCAACAGGGCCTACGAGCAGTACTTC

d_gene: .
j_gene: TRBJ2-4
len: 12
abundance: .
v_gene: TRBV7-2
CDR3aa: CASSPTDSIQYF
CDR3nt: TGTGCCAGCAGCCCGACCGATAGCATTCAGTACTTC

d_gene: .
j_gene: TRBJ2-3
len: 17
abundance: .
v_gene: TRBV5-4
CDR3aa: CASSSENTHGVRDTQYF
CDR3nt: TGTGCCAGCAGCTCGGAGAACACACATGGAGTCCGAGATACGCAGTATTTT